The 21 T cell receptor beta chains below come from one sample, sequenced in a study of cytomegalovirus exposure and HLA in healthy donors. Primers for the PCR totalled 60 Vbeta and 13 Jbeta. The assay was immunoSEQ multiplex PCR, and TCRdb's table has in-frame clones only and misses some. The sample table includes fewer than 250,000 clones. The material sequenced was PBMCs. These receptors all stem from a woman aged 30 to 39 in good health and CMV-seropositive.

The genes are TRBV11-2 and TRBJ1-2; 7 bases line up with TRBD1. The CDR3 loop spans 13 amino acids. From germline, CDR1 is SGHAT and CDR2 FQNNGV. The V gene end was trimmed by 1 base and the J gene end by 7 bases; junction bases not matched to a gene: 3. This CDR3 reads CASSLVQGLGYTF. As DNA, the CDR3 is TGTGCCAGCAGCTTAGTACAGGGGCTTGGCTACACCTTC. Filled out from reference TRBV11-2 and TRBJ1-2, the complete variable domain reads EAGVAQSPRYKIIEKRQSVAFWCNPISGHATLYWYQQILGQGPKLLIQFQNNGVVDDSQLPKDRFSAERLKGVDSTLKIQPAKLEDSAVYLCASSLVQGLGYTFGSGTRLTVV.

The V call is TRBV7-9, the J call TRBJ2-7; TRBD1 aligns across 7 bases. V gave up 5 bases and J gave up 2 bases; unmatched junction bases: 9. Germline CDR1 is SEHNR and CDR2 is FQNEAQ (reference sequence). The CDR3 contains 15 residues. The CDR3 region is CASSLQSGQTYEQYF. In DNA, the CDR3 is TGTGCCAGCAGCCTACAGTCGGGACAGACCTACGAGCAGTACTTC.

The chain combines TRBV9 with TRBJ1-5; the D gene is possibly TRBD1 (6 bases). Germline CDR1 SGDLS, CDR2 YYNGEE. Trimming took 3 bases from V and 3 from J, leaving 10 bases between them. This CDR3 is built from 14 residues. The CDR3 DNA is TGTGCCAGCAGCGCACAGGGCGACAATCAGCCCCAGCATTTT. It translates to CASSAQGDNQPQHF.

The J gene is TRBJ1-2, the V gene TRBV6-6; the D is unclear. V gave up 2 bases and J gave up 5 bases, with 6 bases separating them. CDR1 and CDR2 from the germline V gene are MNHNY and SVGAGI (reference sequence). The CDR3 contains 12 residues. CDR3 in amino acids: CASSYREYGYTF. The DNA of the CDR3 is TGTGCCAGCAGTTACCGAGAATATGGCTACACCTTC.

The chain combines TRBV10-1 with TRBJ2-1; 9 nucleotides agree with TRBD2. CDR3 length: 17 amino acids. V gave up 0 bases and J gave up 0 bases; unmatched junction bases: 3. Germline V gives CDR1 WNHNN, CDR2 SYGVQD (reference sequence). As DNA, the CDR3 is TGCGCCAGCAGTGAGTCTGGACTAGCGAGCTCCTACAATGAGCAGTTCTTC. Residues: CASSESGLASSYNEQFF.

DNA for the CDR3: TGCGCCAGCAGCCAGGGCTCCTTCCTCTGGGGGGAAACTGAAGCTTTCTTT. It yields the protein CASSQGSFLWGETEAFF. The rearrangement joins TRBV4-1 to TRBJ1-1; D may be TRBD1 (5 bases). Trimming pared 3 bases from V and 5 bases from J, leaving 22 bases between. Per the germline V gene, CDR1 is MGHRA and CDR2 is YSYEKL. CDR3 size: 17 residues.

J is TRBJ1-1 and V is TRBV28, with TRBD1 as a possible D gene (6 bases). This CDR3 has 13 amino acids. The germline V gene encodes CDR1 MDHEN and CDR2 SYDVKM. V was pared by 6 bases and J by 3 bases, with 11 bases between. The CDR3 nucleotides are TGTGCCAGCAGCCACAGGGTGCACACTGAAGCTTTCTTT. Translating gives CASSHRVHTEAFF.

The chain uses TRBV5-4 and TRBJ1-1; possibly TRBD1 for D (5 bases). Trimming stripped 4 bases from V and 5 bases from J, with 18 bases between. Germline CDR1 reads SGHNT; CDR2 reads YYREEE (reference sequence). The CDR3 spans 15 residues. CDR3 sequence reads: CASSPAGGRRTEAFF. Here the CDR3 DNA reads TGTGCCAGCAGCCCCGCCGGGGGTAGGAGGACTGAAGCTTTCTTT.

The chain uses TRBV4-3 and TRBJ2-1; perhaps TRBD2 as D (5 bases). The V end was cut by 3 bases, the J end by 0 bases, with 18 bases between. CDR3 size: 18 residues. CDR1 is LGHNA, CDR2 YSLEER, per germline. The CDR3: CASSHPSVGRRSYNEQFF. CDR3 DNA: TGCGCCAGCAGCCACCCTTCGGTGGGGAGACGCTCCTACAATGAGCAGTTCTTC.

The chain couples TRBV9 to TRBJ1-3; no definite D call. V was cut by 0 bases and J by 2 bases, with 6 bases left in between. This CDR3 comprises 14 residues. In germline, CDR1 is SGDLS, CDR2 YYNGEE. The chain's CDR3 is CASSVGSPGNTIYF. Here the CDR3 DNA reads TGTGCCAGCAGCGTAGGGAGCCCTGGAAACACCATATATTTT.

This chain joins TRBV29-1 and TRBJ2-7, with 9 bases aligning to TRBD1. Per the germline V gene, CDR1 is SQVTM and CDR2 is ANQGSEA. The length of the CDR3 is 13 residues. The J segment lost 6 bases and the V segment lost 6 bases, leaving 9 bases of the junction unmatched. The CDR3, as DNA: TGCAGCGTCAGCACAGGGGGCATACGCGAGCAGTACTTC. Translating it yields CSVSTGGIREQYF.

This rearrangement joins TRBV28 to TRBJ2-1; the match to TRBD2 covers 9 bases. The CDR3 runs to 22 residues. The germline V gene has CDR1 MDHEN and CDR2 SYDVKM. The V segment lost 1 base and the J segment 7 bases; nucleotides outside the gene matches: 26. The CDR3 region has the DNA TGTGCCAGCAGTTTATCATTGTGGGGGGGAAGGATAGCGGGAGCCTCGGGGAATGAGCAGTTCTTC. Residues: CASSLSLWGGRIAGASGNEQFF.

The V call is TRBV9, the J call TRBJ2-3, with a possible D match to TRBD2 (6 bases). V lost 0 bases, J lost 3 bases, and 11 bases lay in between. Germline V gene data show CDR1 as SGDLS and CDR2 as YYNGEE. The CDR3 covers 15 residues. The CDR3 reads CASSVEGGLTDTQYF. Here the CDR3 DNA reads TGTGCCAGCAGCGTAGAGGGAGGTCTAACAGATACGCAGTATTTT.

The chain uses TRBV5-1 and TRBJ2-1; TRBD2 matches at 8 bases. This CDR3 is built from 16 residues. V shed 3 bases and J 2 bases; nucleotides not matched to a gene: 7. CDR1 and CDR2 from the germline V gene are SGHRS and YFSETQ. In DNA form, the CDR3 reads TGCGCCAGCAGCTCTGAAATAGCGGGGCCCTACAATGAGCAGTTCTTC. It yields the protein CASSSEIAGPYNEQFF.

The rearrangement links TRBV7-9 to TRBJ2-7; D is ambiguous. The germline V and J ends were trimmed by 1 base and 6 bases, with 4 bases remaining between them. The CDR3 is made up of 11 amino acids. CDR1 and CDR2 from the germline V gene are SEHNR and FQNEAQ (reference sequence). CDR3 loop: CASSLGAEQYF. CDR3 nucleotide sequence: TGTGCCAGCAGCTTAGGGGCCGAGCAGTACTTC.

V usage is TRBV10-3 and J usage is TRBJ2-2; TRBD2 matches at 13 bases. Germline V CDR1 and CDR2: ENHRY, SYGVKD. The trim removed 5 bases at V and 4 bases at J, leaving 7 bases unmatched. The CDR3 is 17 amino acids. CDR3: CAISRTSGGLRTGELFF. DNA of the CDR3: TGTGCCATCAGTAGGACTAGCGGGGGCCTACGCACCGGGGAGCTGTTTTTT.

V gene TRBV19 combines with J gene TRBJ2-1; perhaps TRBD1 as D (5 bases). The CDR3 extends over 16 amino acids. The V gene's germline CDR1 is LNHDA and CDR2 SQIVND (reference sequence). Trimming took off 2 bases at V and 0 bases at J, with 11 bases between the two ends. The CDR3 loop is CASSIQRDSSYNEQFF. In nucleotides, the CDR3 is TGTGCCAGTAGTATACAACGAGACAGCTCCTACAATGAGCAGTTCTTC.

The chain carries TRBV7-2 and TRBJ2-2, with D possibly matching TRBD2 (7 bases). This CDR3 spans 16 amino acids. Trimming removed 5 bases from V and 7 bases from J, with 20 bases in between. Germline CDR1 SGHTA, CDR2 FQGNSA. This CDR3 is CASSAPGDGRYGELFF. In nucleotides, the CDR3 is TGTGCCAGCAGCGCCCCAGGGGACGGGAGGTACGGGGAGCTGTTTTTT.

This chain links TRBV28 with TRBJ1-4; 9 nucleotides align to TRBD1. V gave up 10 bases and J gave up 2 bases; unmatched junction bases: 2. The CDR3 totals 13 residues. Per germline, CDR1 MDHEN and CDR2 SYDVKM. Written as DNA, the CDR3 is TGTGCCACCACAGGGGGCACTAATGAAAAACTGTTTTTT. This gives the protein CATTGGTNEKLFF.

The chain couples TRBV7-2 to TRBJ1-2, with a possible D match to TRBD1 (6 bases). Germline assignment: CDR1 SGHTA and CDR2 FQGNSA. This CDR3 region has 12 residues. Trimming removed 5 bases at V and 4 bases at J, with 8 bases between. CDR3 protein: CASSMTGYGYTF. The DNA for the CDR3 is TGTGCCAGCAGCATGACAGGCTATGGCTACACCTTC.

The rearrangement uses TRBV20-1 and TRBJ1-2, with D perhaps matching TRBD1 (6 bases). Trimming removed 5 bases from V and 6 bases from J, with 10 bases in between. This CDR3 contains 11 residues. The germline V gene has CDR1 DFQATT and CDR2 SNEGSKA (reference sequence). In DNA, the CDR3 is TGCAGTGCTTACAGGGAAGATGGCTACACCTTC. Translation gives CSAYREDGYTF.